This TCR beta chain was found in a study of blood T cell repertoires in COVID-19. V gave up 0 bases and J gave up 4 bases; unmatched junction bases: 8. The CDR3 consists of 18 residues. Germline V gives CDR1 SGHRS, CDR2 YFSETQ. Original analysis: Reference gene primers were amplified, and this amplification served to estimate nucleated cell counts. Profiled with immunoSEQ multiplex PCR; TCRdb holds only in-frame clones, not every one. The V and J calls and clone size were taken over from that table, and D and trimming were inferred from the DNA. The sample lists hundreds of thousands of clones; less than 90% were seen once. What the recovered Cohort 3 donors had was two negative PCRs, clearance, or symptom resolution.

This sequence joins TRBV5-1 and TRBJ2-2, with TRBD2 identical over 11 bases. Sequencing was done on a sample of PBMCs or T cells enriched from blood (not recorded which). This TCR was recovered from a woman aged 25 to 39 who had recovered from COVID-19. CDR3 loop: CASSLAVAGGPGTGELFF. The CDR3 DNA follows: TGCGCCAGCAGCTTGGCGGTAGCGGGAGGGCCGGGCACCGGGGAGCTGTTTTTT.